These 15 T cell receptor beta chains were all obtained from the same sample, sequenced in a study of blood T cell repertoires in COVID-19. Using immunoSEQ multiplex PCR, the repertoire was profiled, and TCRdb retains in-frame clones only, with some absent. The repertoire consists of about 250,000 clones, with roughly 90% occurring once and the leading ten covering roughly 10%. Source material: PBMCs or T cells enriched from blood (not recorded which). These receptors all come from a man aged 35 to 55 who had recovered from COVID-19.

This clone appeared a few times. V is TRBV7-3 and J is TRBJ1-3; 8 nucleotides line up with TRBD1. The CDR3 contains 16 residues. Germline V lookup: CDR1 SGHTA, CDR2 FQGTGA. The trim removed 1 base at V and 2 bases at J, leaving 4 bases unmatched. CDR3 sequence reads: CASSLNPGGTGNTIYF. CDR3 sequence (DNA): TGTGCCAGCAGCTTAAATCCAGGGGGCACTGGAAACACCATATATTTT.

J is TRBJ2-1 and V is TRBV18, with 12 bases matching TRBD2. CDR1 and CDR2 from the germline V gene are KGHSH and LQKENI. The CDR3 contains 17 residues. V dropped 1 base and J dropped 9; count of bases not matched to a gene: 10. The CDR3 here is CASSPQSRTSGAIEQFF. Written as DNA, the CDR3 is TGTGCCAGCTCACCACAATCTAGGACTAGCGGGGCGATTGAGCAGTTCTTC.

V usage is TRBV19 and J usage is TRBJ2-7; D gene unclear. V lost 3 bases and J lost 1, with 7 bases in between. Germline-derived CDR1 and CDR2 are LNHDA and SQIVND (reference sequence). The CDR3 has 13 amino acids. The CDR3, as DNA: TGTGCCAGTAGTATCCCAAATTCCTACGAGCAGTACTTC. Protein sequence: CASSIPNSYEQYF.

The chain is built from TRBV7-2 and TRBJ2-3; TRBD2 aligns across 13 bases. The J segment lost 7 bases and the V segment lost 3 bases, leaving 4 bases of the junction unmatched. CDR1 is SGHTA and CDR2 is FQGNSA in the germline V gene. The CDR3 runs to 15 residues. The CDR3 protein is CASSFGLAGAYTQYF. Written as DNA, the CDR3 is TGTGCCAGCAGCTTCGGACTAGCGGGGGCCTATACGCAGTATTTT.

The chain couples TRBV7-3 to TRBJ2-7; TRBD1 is a possible D gene (6 bases). The CDR3 spans 15 residues. Trimming pared 2 bases from V and 3 bases from J, leaving 14 bases between. CDR1 is SGHTA and CDR2 is FQGTGA in the germline V gene. CDR3 in amino acids: CASSLLQGPLYEQYF. The CDR3 bases are TGTGCCAGCAGCTTACTCCAGGGGCCCCTCTACGAGCAGTACTTC.

The chain uses TRBV5-1 and TRBJ1-6; no firm D call. With 2 bases removed from V and 10 bases from J, the gap between germline ends came to 13 bases. The CDR3 sequence is 14 residues long. CDR1 SGHRS and CDR2 YFSETQ come from the germline V gene. The DNA for the CDR3 is TGCGCCAGCAGCTTAGGGAGTGTAGAATCACCCCTCCACTTT. Amino acids: CASSLGSVESPLHF.

This chain uses TRBV28 with TRBJ2-1; 8 bases fit TRBD1. Germline V gene sequence: CDR1 MDHEN, CDR2 SYDVKM. Germline trimming cut 4 bases from V and 2 bases from J; bases unmatched to any gene: 4. This CDR3 spans 15 amino acids. In nucleotides, the CDR3 is TGTGCCAGCAGTTCCGGACAGGGTGCCTACAATGAGCAGTTCTTC. The encoded protein is CASSSGQGAYNEQFF.

V usage is TRBV10-3 and J usage is TRBJ1-5; 7 bases map to TRBD1. The CDR3 sequence is 15 residues long. Germline CDR1 is ENHRY and CDR2 is SYGVKD. With 5 bases clipped from V and 0 bases from J, the junction kept 4 bases outside the gene matches. As DNA, the CDR3 is TGTGCCATCAGTCCGACAGGGAATAGCAATCAGCCCCAGCATTTT. Protein product: CAISPTGNSNQPQHF.

The rearrangement links TRBV14 to TRBJ2-5; D perhaps matches TRBD2 (5 bases). This CDR3 contains 13 residues. Trimming took off 4 bases at V and 5 bases at J, with 11 bases between the two ends. CDR1 SGHDN and CDR2 FVKESK come from the germline V gene. This CDR3 reads CASSPGSLETQYF. CDR3 DNA sequence: TGTGCCAGCAGCCCGGGGTCCTTGGAGACCCAGTACTTC.

In its sample, this clone was seen once. The gene calls are TRBV18 and TRBJ2-5; possibly TRBD2 for D (6 bases). This CDR3 region has 14 residues. V lost 3 bases to trimming and J lost 7 bases, with 15 bases between them. CDR1 is KGHSH and CDR2 is LQKENI in the germline V gene. The CDR3 coding sequence is TGTGCCAGCTCACCCCGGGGGTCCTCGGGGACCCAGTACTTC. Protein sequence: CASSPRGSSGTQYF.

This chain uses TRBV7-2 with TRBJ2-2, with 12 bases aligning to TRBD2. J was trimmed by 5 bases and V by 1 base; bases with no gene match: 5. Germline V gene lookup returns CDR1 SGHTA and CDR2 FQGNSA. The CDR3 length is 17 residues. The CDR3 bases are TGTGCCAGCAGCTTAGGCCGACTAGCGGGAGTTACCGGGGAGCTGTTTTTT. Amino acid sequence: CASSLGRLAGVTGELFF. Together with reference TRBV7-2 and TRBJ2-2, the CDR3 gives the full variable domain: GAGVSQSPSNKVTEKGKDVELRCDPISGHTALYWYRQSLGQGLEFLIYFQGNSAPDKSGLPSDRFSAERTGGSVSTLTIQRTQQEDSAVYLCASSLGRLAGVTGELFFGEGSRLTVL.

This clone was observed a handful of times. This rearrangement joins TRBV7-3 to TRBJ2-1; TRBD2 agrees at 7 bases. The CDR3 has 14 residues. The germline CDR1 and CDR2 sequences are SGHTA and FQGTGA. V lost 5 bases, J lost 8 bases, and 9 bases stayed unmatched. CDR3 protein: CASSRDSRGDEQFF. DNA of the CDR3: TGTGCCAGCAGCCGGGACTCCCGGGGGGATGAGCAGTTCTTC.

The chain recombines TRBV10-2 with TRBJ1-5; D remains unclear. Trimming removed 9 bases from V and 0 bases from J, with 9 bases in between. There are 13 residues in the CDR3. Germline values: CDR1 WSHSY, CDR2 SAAADI. The CDR3 DNA sequence: TGCGCCAGTACGGAGAATAGCAATCAGCCCCAGCATTTT. Translating gives CASTENSNQPQHF.

The rearrangement joins TRBV18 to TRBJ2-5, with 10 bases that match TRBD1. Losses at the gene ends were 3 bases for V and 5 bases for J; bases not matched to a gene: 3. Per the germline V gene, CDR1 is KGHSH and CDR2 is LQKENI. The CDR3 contains 14 residues. The CDR3 DNA is TGTGCCAGCTCACCGACAGGGGGCATGGAGACCCAGTACTTC. Translation gives CASSPTGGMETQYF.

The chain combines TRBV6-1 with TRBJ2-2; maybe TRBD2 (5 bases). CDR1 and CDR2 (germline): MNHNS, SASEGT. Trimming left V 1 base short and J 3 bases short, with 12 bases between. CDR3 length: 16 residues. CDR3 sequence (DNA): TGTGCCAGCAGTGAAGGTTACACGGAGGACACCGGGGAGCTGTTTTTT. Protein product: CASSEGYTEDTGELFF.